The T cell receptor (beta chain) under discussion was sequenced for a study of T cells in Graves' hyperthyroidism and ophthalmopathy. TCR beta CDR3 regions were amplified from RNA. When the TCR CDR3 underwent first-round RT-PCR, the HTBI primer set was used. TCRdb re-analysed the multiplex PCR reads in MiXCR, keeping a single row per CDR3 protein. The sample lists some 340,000 distinct CDR3 sequences; roughly 13% were seen once. This TCR derives from a woman aged 40 to 50 with Graves' ophthalmopathy. Input material: blood.

The CDR3 DNA sequence: TGCGCCAGCAGGTCGTTCAATGAGCAGTTCTTC. Amino acid sequence: CASRSFNEQFF. J is TRBJ2-1 and V is TRBV10-2; D ambiguous. Germline-derived CDR1 and CDR2 are WSHSY and SAAADI. This CDR3 is 11 amino acids long. The V gene lost 6 bases and the J gene lost 6 bases, with 6 bases spanning the gap.